This T cell receptor beta chain was profiled in a study of cytomegalovirus exposure and HLA in healthy donors. Study-level background: Prior work identified around 120 million unique TCR beta sequences in about 179 million T cells.

The PCR ran on 60 Vbeta and 13 Jbeta primers. Produced via immunoSEQ multiplex PCR; TCRdb's table is partial and in-frame only. The sample lists a few hundred thousand clones, nearly 95% occurring once. Broader study findings: The likely explanation for a cluster of highly shared sequence variants was sequencing artifact.

This clone turned up a few times. The antigen is undetermined. Healthy bone marrow donors made up the donors. The CDR3 is 17 residues long. Germline CDR1 and CDR2: SGHRS and YFSETQ. Losses at the gene ends were 0 bases for V and 4 bases for J; bases not matched to a gene: 8. This clonotype originated in a girl between 2 and 10 years old in good health and CMV-seronegative. Source material: PBMCs. The chain has TRBV5-1 and TRBJ2-2; 8 positions agree with TRBD2. The CDR3 region is CASSLAWGLGTTGELFF. The CDR3 DNA follows: TGCGCCAGCAGCTTGGCCTGGGGACTAGGGACCACCGGGGAGCTGTTTTTT.